This T cell receptor beta chain was identified in a study of blood T cell repertoires in COVID-19. Germline lookup yields CDR1 MDHEN and CDR2 SYDVKM. Trimming removed 6 bases from V and 4 bases from J, with 12 bases in between. This CDR3 comprises 13 residues. As processed by the authors: Amplification from reference gene primers served as the basis for estimated nucleated cell counts. TCRdb keeps only in-frame clones here, not all; method: immunoSEQ multiplex PCR. V, J and clone size are taken as reported in that table, and D and trimming were inferred from the DNA itself. The repertoire holds 200,000 to 250,000 clones, with roughly 88% as singletons.

This clonotype was obtained from a man aged 50 or older with active or convalescent COVID-19. The J gene is TRBJ2-5, the V gene TRBV28; tentative D call: TRBD1 (5 bases). The specimen sequenced was peripheral blood. The CDR3 region is CASRRRARETQYF. CDR3 sequence (DNA): TGTGCCAGCAGACGCAGGGCTCGAGAGACCCAGTACTTC.